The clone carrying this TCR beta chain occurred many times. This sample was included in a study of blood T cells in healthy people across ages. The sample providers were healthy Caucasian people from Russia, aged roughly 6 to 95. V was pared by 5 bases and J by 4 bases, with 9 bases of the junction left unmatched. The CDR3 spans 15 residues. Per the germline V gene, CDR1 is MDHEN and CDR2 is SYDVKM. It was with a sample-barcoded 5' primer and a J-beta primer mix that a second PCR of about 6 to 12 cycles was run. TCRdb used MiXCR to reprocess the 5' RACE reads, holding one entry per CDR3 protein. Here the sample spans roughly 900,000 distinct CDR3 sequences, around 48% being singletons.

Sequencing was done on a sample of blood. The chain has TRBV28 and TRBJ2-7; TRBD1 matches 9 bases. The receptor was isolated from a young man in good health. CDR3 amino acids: CASSPLPGQGYEQYF. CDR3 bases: TGTGCCAGCAGTCCCCTTCCGGGACAGGGTTACGAGCAGTACTTC.